This T cell receptor beta chain was documented in a study of naive and memory T cell subsets. Study conclusions and caveats: A clonotype means one alpha or beta sequence, not an alpha/beta pair. Activation and differentiation may alter RNA-based TCR counts.

Two oligonucleotides, mixed equimolar, formed the beta constant-region primer covering TRBC1 and TRBC2. Ligated cDNA was amplified by four rounds of PCR with nested alpha and beta constant-region primers and SP2. MiXCR, run by TCRdb on the UMI-ligation and nested PCR reads, gives a single entry per CDR3 protein. Of 140,000 to 150,000 distinct CDR3 sequences in the sample, over 15% are singletons; the top ten hold approximately 0.15%. This clonotype has a handful of counts. Its antigen is as yet unknown. This receptor was identified in a human donor in good health. Input material: naive CD4+ T cells from blood.

The CDR3 region has the DNA TGCGCCAGCAGCCAAGTCGGAGGGTTCTCCTACGAGCAGTACTTC. Encoded protein: CASSQVGGFSYEQYF. The V gene is TRBV4-1, the J gene TRBJ2-7; D is possibly TRBD2 (6 bases). Trimming removed 1 base from V and 0 bases from J, with 10 bases in between. Looked up from germline, CDR1 is MGHRA and CDR2 is YSYEKL. This CDR3 spans 15 amino acids.